This entry features one TCR beta chain sequence. The sample belongs to a study of blood T cell repertoires in COVID-19. Study background: The study drew acute and convalescent COVID-19 samples from the United States, Italy and Spain.

Germline V gene data show CDR1 as SEHNR and CDR2 as FQNEAQ (reference sequence). This CDR3 region has 15 residues. The V and J ends lost 3 bases and 6 bases, in that order; junction bases with no gene match: 8. Per the study methods: Estimated nucleated cell counts came from reference gene primer amplification. The assay was immunoSEQ multiplex PCR, and TCRdb's table has in-frame clones only and misses some. V and J calls and clone size are given by that table; D and trimming were obtained from the DNA. The profile shows about 150,000 clones, around 89% of them singletons. The V call is TRBV7-9, the J call TRBJ2-3, with TRBD2 matching 8 bases. Sequenced input: peripheral blood. The clonotype originates from a man aged 55 to 70 with acute or convalescent COVID-19. The CDR3 bases are TGTGCCAGCAGCTTCCGAGCGGGGGATGGTGATACGCAGTATTTT. This translates into CASSFRAGDGDTQYF. The variable domain in full, completed from reference TRBV7-9 and TRBJ2-3, reads DTGVSQNPRHKITKRGQNVTFRCDPISEHNRLYWYRQTLGQGPEFLTYFQNEAQLEKSRLLSDRFSAERPKGSFSTLEIQRTEQGDSAMYLCASSFRAGDGDTQYFGPGTRLTVL.